One and the same sample provided the 21 T cell receptor beta chains below, sequenced in a study of blood T cells in healthy people across ages. Together with a sample-barcoded 5' primer, a J-beta primer mix was included in a second PCR lasting about 7 to 12 cycles. A single record per CDR3 protein comes from TCRdb applying MiXCR to the 5' RACE reads. The data hold approximately 800,000 distinct CDR3 sequences, with about 26% observed a single time. The sample also formed part of further work on T cells of mothers and their children.

The source material was blood. The receptors shown here come from a boy younger than 18 in good health.

This clonotype came up a few times. Here the CDR3 DNA reads TGTGCCAGCTCACCGCCCTCCAGCGGGGGTTACAATGAGCAGTTCTTC. It codes for CASSPPSSGGYNEQFF. This chain uses TRBV18 with TRBJ2-1, with 8 positions matching TRBD2. Losses at the gene ends were 3 bases for V and 4 bases for J; bases not matched to a gene: 8. The CDR3 sequence is 16 residues long. Per germline, CDR1 KGHSH and CDR2 LQKENI.

This chain joins TRBV12-3 or TRBV12-4 and TRBJ1-1; weak D call: TRBD1 (5 bases). Trimming took 5 bases from V and 1 from J, leaving 11 bases between them. CDR3 length equals 14 residues. CDR3 region: CASSNQGGNTEAFF. In DNA, the CDR3 is TGTGCCAGCAGTAATCAGGGAGGGAACACTGAAGCTTTCTTT.

The chain employs TRBV10-3 and TRBJ1-4; D not certain. Trimming stripped 1 base from V and 7 bases from J, with 13 bases between. The CDR3 covers 15 residues. Germline V CDR1 and CDR2: ENHRY, SYGVKD. CDR3 bases: TGTGCCATCAGTGAGTTGGACCCAGCAAGTGAAAAACTGTTTTTT. Its translation: CAISELDPASEKLFF.

In this sample, this clonotype turned up a few times. The chain employs TRBV20-1 and TRBJ2-4; no definite D call. The CDR3 spans 13 residues. Germline values: CDR1 DFQATT, CDR2 SNEGSKA (reference sequence). With 6 bases removed from V and 6 bases from J, the gap between germline ends came to 15 bases. The CDR3 protein is CSAAPALGNIQYF. CDR3 coding DNA: TGCAGTGCAGCCCCCGCCCTCGGAAACATTCAGTACTTC.

This clonotype was recorded a few times. The chain has TRBV24-1 and TRBJ2-1, with TRBD1 identical over 8 bases. CDR1 is KGHDR, CDR2 SFDVKD, per germline. The CDR3 is 15 amino acids. V was pared by 0 bases and J by 7 bases, with 4 bases of the junction left unmatched. CDR3 region: CATSDLQGAPNEQFF. DNA of the CDR3: TGTGCCACCAGTGATTTGCAGGGGGCGCCTAATGAGCAGTTCTTC.

The chain combines TRBV4-2 with TRBJ1-2; D call uncertain. Germline V CDR1 and CDR2: LGHNA, YNFKEQ. V was shortened by 1 base and J by 8 bases, with 8 bases between the two germline ends. The CDR3 has 12 amino acids. CDR3 nucleotide sequence: TGTGCCAGCAGCCAAGGGATGGGAGGCTACACCTTC. It codes for CASSQGMGGYTF.

This clonotype was picked up a small number of times. The J gene is TRBJ2-3, the V gene TRBV27; a weak D match, TRBD2 (7 bases). This CDR3 is 18 amino acids long. Germline CDR1 reads MNHEY; CDR2 reads SMNVEV (reference sequence). V lost 4 bases, J lost 1 base, and 21 bases lay in between. The CDR3 region has the DNA TGTGCCAGCAGTTCCCTCTACCCTGGAGGGGGGGGCACAGATACGCAGTATTTT. It codes for CASSSLYPGGGGTDTQYF.

V is TRBV7-9 and J is TRBJ1-1; 7 nucleotides match TRBD1. Germline CDR1 SEHNR, CDR2 FQNEAQ (reference sequence). The CDR3 sequence is 11 residues long. V lost 5 bases and J lost 12; bases outside the gene matches: 6. In nucleotides, the CDR3 is TGTGCCAGCAGCGAGGGGACAGCGACTTTCTTT. It translates to CASSEGTATFF. The full variable domain, completed using reference TRBV7-9 and TRBJ1-1, is DTGVSQNPRHKITKRGQNVTFRCDPISEHNRLYWYRQTLGQGPEFLTYFQNEAQLEKSRLLSDRFSAERPKGSFSTLEIQRTEQGDSAMYLCASSEGTATFFGQGTRLTVV.

V is TRBV12-3 or TRBV12-4 and J is TRBJ2-3, with 9 bases matching TRBD2. Trimming cost V 5 bases and J 5 bases; bases outside gene matches: 8. This CDR3 has 15 amino acids. The chain's CDR3 is CASSPLAGRLDTQYF. CDR3 sequence (DNA): TGTGCCAGCAGTCCTCTAGCGGGACGATTAGATACGCAGTATTTT.

This clonotype has just a few counts. V is TRBV12-3 or TRBV12-4 and J is TRBJ1-2; D call uncertain. V was shortened by 3 bases and J by 0 bases, with 11 bases between the two germline ends. The CDR3 is 15 residues long. The CDR3 coding sequence is TGTGCCAGCAGTTTTCTCAGCGGTCCTAACTATGGCTACACCTTC. Amino acid sequence: CASSFLSGPNYGYTF.

The chain employs TRBV7-9 and TRBJ1-3; D perhaps matches TRBD1 (5 bases). V shed 5 bases and J shed 0 bases, with 17 bases lying between them. The CDR3 runs 17 residues. Germline V gives CDR1 SEHNR, CDR2 FQNEAQ (reference sequence). The CDR3 reads CASSGEGQRGSGNTIYF. The CDR3 coding sequence is TGTGCCAGCAGCGGAGAGGGGCAGCGGGGCTCTGGAAACACCATATATTTT.

This sequence joins TRBV18 and TRBJ2-4, with D maybe TRBD2 (7 bases). V lost 3 bases to trimming and J lost 1 base, with 16 bases between them. This CDR3 spans 17 amino acids. Germline loops: CDR1 KGHSH, CDR2 LQKENI. The CDR3 DNA sequence: TGTGCCAGCTCACCCAACCGGGGGGCGAGGGCCAAAAACATTCAGTACTTC. It translates to CASSPNRGARAKNIQYF.

This clonotype was seen only a few times. The rearrangement links TRBV12-5 to TRBJ1-5, with a tentative D call TRBD1 (5 bases). Per the germline V gene, CDR1 is LGHNT and CDR2 is FRNRAP. The CDR3 runs 15 residues. Trimming left V 7 bases short and J 0 bases short, with 13 bases between. The CDR3, as DNA: TGTGCTAGTGCCTTCATCAGGGATAGCAATCAGCCCCAGCATTTT. Translation gives CASAFIRDSNQPQHF. Supplemented by reference TRBV12-5 and TRBJ1-5, the full variable domain reads DARVTQTPRHKVTEMGQEVTMRCQPILGHNTVFWYRQTMMQGLELLAYFRNRAPLDDSGMPKDRFSAEMPDATLATLKIQPSEPRDSAVYFCASAFIRDSNQPQHFGDGTRLSIL.

This clonotype has just a few counts. The rearrangement uses TRBV7-3 and TRBJ2-2; possible D gene TRBD1, 6 bases. The CDR3 is 14 residues long. Germline V gives CDR1 SGHTA, CDR2 FQGTGA. V lost 4 bases to trimming and J lost 7 bases, with 13 bases between them. The CDR3 loop is CASSSTGFGGELFF. The DNA for the CDR3 is TGTGCCAGCAGCTCCACAGGGTTTGGCGGGGAGCTGTTTTTT. Combining the CDR3 with reference TRBV7-3 and TRBJ2-2 gives the whole variable domain GAGVSQTPSNKVTEKGKYVELRCDPISGHTALYWYRQSLGQGPEFLIYFQGTGAADDSGLPNDRFFAVRPEGSVSTLKIQRTERGDSAVYLCASSSTGFGGELFFGEGSRLTVL.

As for this clonotype: Compared with germline, one end of the junction differs, possibly owing to a read error. The chain joins TRBV3-1 to TRBJ1-1, with 8 bases lining up with TRBD1. Germline-derived CDR1 and CDR2 are LGHDT and YNNKEL (reference sequence). The CDR3 spans 14 residues. CDR3 bases: TGTGCCAGCAGCCAAGGACAGGGGACAACTGAAGCCTTCTTT. Protein product: CASSQGQGTTEAFF.

This clonotype was seen a few times. The chain employs TRBV7-6 and TRBJ2-7, with 7 positions matching TRBD2. The J call may be faulty, since TRBJ2-5 better matches the DNA end. CDR1 is SGHVS and CDR2 is FNYEAQ in the germline V gene. CDR3 length equals 14 residues. The CDR3 DNA follows: TGTGCCAGCAGCTCACTCGGACTAGTAGGGACCCAGTACTTC. It codes for CASSSLGLVGTQYF.

The chain carries TRBV10-3 and TRBJ1-5, with D hard to call. V shed 6 bases and J shed 4 bases, with 16 bases lying between them. CDR1 is ENHRY, CDR2 SYGVKD, per germline. This CDR3 contains 15 residues. DNA for the CDR3: TGTGCCATCAGCGCTTCAAGTGACTTAAATCAGCCCCAGCATTTT. Protein sequence: CAISASSDLNQPQHF.

This clonotype showed up just a few times. This chain joins TRBV9 and TRBJ2-2; possible D gene TRBD2, 5 bases. Germline CDR1 SGDLS, CDR2 YYNGEE. With 0 bases removed from V and 8 bases from J, the gap between germline ends came to 11 bases. The CDR3 is made up of 14 amino acids. CDR3 loop: CASSVATGIGELFF. CDR3 in DNA: TGTGCCAGCAGCGTAGCTACCGGGATTGGGGAGCTGTTTTTT.

The rearrangement uses TRBV12-3 or TRBV12-4 and TRBJ1-2; D call uncertain. V was pared by 4 bases and J by 4 bases, with 13 bases between. The CDR3 is 14 amino acids. The CDR3: CASSSPPRGYGYTF. CDR3 nucleotides: TGTGCCAGCAGTTCCCCTCCTCGGGGCTATGGCTACACCTTC.

CDR3 region: CAWKSPNRGNEKLFF. The CDR3 DNA reads TGTGCCTGGAAGAGCCCGAACAGGGGGAATGAAAAACTGTTTTTT. The chain uses TRBV30 and TRBJ1-4, with 8 bases fitting TRBD1. Germline lookup yields CDR1 GTSNPN and CDR2 SVGIG (reference sequence). CDR3 size: 15 residues. Trimming took 4 bases from V and 5 from J; bases not matched to a gene: 9.

In its sample, this clonotype was seen a few times. The chain has TRBV5-1 and TRBJ2-7; D is ambiguous. V dropped 0 bases and J dropped 4 bases, with 14 bases sitting between them. In germline, CDR1 is SGHRS, CDR2 YFSETQ. The CDR3 covers 15 residues. The CDR3 DNA sequence: TGCGCCAGCAGCTTGGTTTCTGGGAAGGTGTACGAGCAGTACTTC. Translation gives CASSLVSGKVYEQYF.